This passage covers 20 T cell receptor beta chains from one sample sequenced in a study of cytomegalovirus exposure and HLA in healthy donors. The PCR had 60 Vbeta and 13 Jbeta primers. Clones were read by immunoSEQ multiplex PCR, and TCRdb kept only the in-frame ones, dropping some. Of some 140,000 clones listed, 75% to 85% were seen once; the top ten hold about 1.1%. Sequencing used PBMCs. These receptors were taken from a male donor in good health and CMV-seronegative.

V and J are TRBV7-9 and TRBJ2-5; 7 nucleotides align to TRBD1. V dropped 2 bases and J dropped 5; count of bases not matched to a gene: 5. The CDR3 has 14 amino acids. Germline V CDR1 and CDR2: SEHNR, FQNEAQ (reference sequence). The CDR3 is CASSLMQGEETQYF. The DNA of the CDR3 is TGTGCCAGCAGCTTAATGCAGGGGGAGGAGACCCAGTACTTC.

The chain is built from TRBV14 and TRBJ2-1; 7 bases are shared with TRBD2. Germline values: CDR1 SGHDN, CDR2 FVKESK. V lost 4 bases and J lost 3; bases outside the gene matches: 12. This CDR3 contains 17 residues. The CDR3 is CASSLLGRSGVYNEQFF. The CDR3 DNA sequence: TGTGCCAGCAGCCTCCTGGGGCGGAGCGGGGTCTACAATGAGCAGTTCTTC.

The chain employs TRBV18 and TRBJ1-5; 11 bases match TRBD1. Germline lookup yields CDR1 KGHSH and CDR2 LQKENI. The CDR3 is 15 residues long. V was pared by 3 bases and J by 4 bases, with 2 bases of the junction left unmatched. The CDR3 loop is CASSPGTGGNQPQHF. DNA for the CDR3: TGTGCCAGCTCACCGGGGACAGGGGGGAATCAGCCCCAGCATTTT.

The chain employs TRBV6-5 and TRBJ1-5, with D perhaps TRBD1 (5 bases). With 5 bases removed from V and 1 base from J, the gap between germline ends came to 9 bases. The CDR3 runs 14 residues. The germline V gene has CDR1 MNHEY and CDR2 SVGAGI. CDR3 loop: CASSPQESNQPQHF. The DNA for the CDR3 is TGTGCCAGCAGTCCACAGGAGAGCAATCAGCCCCAGCATTTT.

The V call is TRBV29-1, the J call TRBJ2-6; D gene ambiguous. The CDR3 length is 12 residues. Germline assignment: CDR1 SQVTM and CDR2 ANQGSEA. V was pared by 7 bases and J by 1 base, with 5 bases between. The CDR3 sequence: CSAGSGANVLTF. As DNA, the CDR3 is TGCAGCGCCGGTTCTGGGGCCAACGTCCTGACTTTC.

In its sample, this clone was seen once. The chain joins TRBV7-3 to TRBJ1-1, with a weak D call TRBD1 (5 bases). V was cut by 4 bases and J by 4 bases, with 13 bases left in between. The CDR3 sequence is 14 residues long. Germline V lookup: CDR1 SGHTA, CDR2 FQGTGA. The chain's CDR3 is CASSSPGGGTEAFF. The CDR3 DNA follows: TGTGCCAGCAGCTCCCCTGGGGGGGGCACTGAAGCTTTCTTT.

The gene calls are TRBV11-2 and TRBJ2-3; 7 bases map to TRBD1. The CDR3 is made up of 13 amino acids. V trimming: 5 bases; J trimming: 6 bases; junction bases outside the gene matches: 5. CDR1 is SGHAT, CDR2 FQNNGV, per germline. CDR3 residues: CASSPRQGDTQYF. DNA of the CDR3: TGTGCCAGCAGCCCCCGACAGGGTGATACGCAGTATTTT.

In its sample, this clone was seen a few times. The V gene is TRBV6-6, the J gene TRBJ1-1, with a weak D call TRBD1 (5 bases). From germline, CDR1 is MNHNY and CDR2 SVGAGI (reference sequence). This CDR3 comprises 12 residues. Trimming stripped 4 bases from V and 7 bases from J, with 10 bases between. CDR3 loop: CASSSPQGEAFF. The CDR3 nucleotides read TGTGCCAGCAGTTCCCCCCAGGGTGAAGCTTTCTTT.

The chain carries TRBV27 and TRBJ2-1; D gene unclear. The CDR3 totals 11 residues. Germline assignment: CDR1 MNHEY and CDR2 SMNVEV (reference sequence). V shed 5 bases and J shed 4 bases, with 3 bases lying between them. The CDR3 here is CASSLYNEQFF. The CDR3 DNA follows: TGTGCCAGCAGTCTTTACAATGAGCAGTTCTTC.

The rearrangement links TRBV13 to TRBJ2-7; D not resolved. CDR1 and CDR2 (germline): PRHDT, FYEKMQ (reference sequence). CDR3 length: 13 residues. V lost 1 base to trimming and J lost 2 bases, with 6 bases between them. The CDR3 nucleotides are TGTGCCAGCAGCTTAGTACAGACCTACGAGCAGTACTTC. The encoded protein is CASSLVQTYEQYF.

The chain joins TRBV21-1 to TRBJ1-4. TRBV21-1 is a pseudogene segment. This CDR3 has 18 residues. Here the CDR3 DNA reads TGTGCCAGCAGCCAAGTAGCGCCCCTTGACGCAATTAATGAAAAACTGTTTTTT. This gives the protein CASSQVAPLDAINEKLFF.

The V call is TRBV19, the J call TRBJ2-1; TRBD2 agrees at 9 bases. Germline V gives CDR1 LNHDA, CDR2 SQIVND (reference sequence). CDR3 size: 20 residues. V lost 1 base, J lost 0 bases, and 13 bases stayed unmatched. The chain's CDR3 is CASSIVGAGGRESSYNEQFF. The CDR3, as DNA: TGTGCCAGTAGTATAGTTGGAGCGGGGGGACGGGAGAGCTCCTACAATGAGCAGTTCTTC. Using reference TRBV19 and TRBJ2-1 for the parts outside the CDR3, the full variable domain is DGGITQSPKYLFRKEGQNVTLSCEQNLNHDAMYWYRQDPGQGLRLIYYSQIVNDFQKGDIAEGYSVSREKKESFPLTVTSAQKNPTAFYLCASSIVGAGGRESSYNEQFFGPGTRLTVL.

J is TRBJ2-5 and V is TRBV5-1; TRBD1 agrees at 8 bases. The closer fit of TRBJ2-7 to the DNA end suggests the J call may be wrong. CDR3 length: 13 amino acids. Germline CDR1 and CDR2: SGHRS and YFSETQ. The CDR3 spells CASSWRTGGEQYF. The CDR3 DNA follows: TGCGCCAGCAGCTGGCGAACAGGGGGCGAGCAGTACTTC.

V gene TRBV6-5 combines with J gene TRBJ2-1, with a weak D call TRBD2 (5 bases). The germline V gene encodes CDR1 MNHEY and CDR2 SVGAGI. V was cut by 10 bases and J by 9 bases, with 16 bases left in between. This CDR3 has 12 residues. The CDR3 nucleotides are TGTGCCATTGGACTTCCTCGGGGTGAGCAGTTCTTC. This codes for CAIGLPRGEQFF.

The chain couples TRBV10-3 to TRBJ1-6; TRBD1 agrees at 7 bases. The CDR3 extends over 14 amino acids. Germline trimming cut 4 bases from V and 7 bases from J; bases unmatched to any gene: 4. Germline loops: CDR1 ENHRY, CDR2 SYGVKD. The CDR3 DNA reads TGTGCCATCAGTGGGGGACAGAAGAATTCACCCCTCCACTTT. It specifies CAISGGQKNSPLHF.

This chain connects TRBV4-1 to TRBJ2-5; maybe TRBD1 (8 bases). CDR3 length: 15 residues. The V end was cut by 4 bases, the J end by 5 bases, with 17 bases between. Germline V lookup: CDR1 MGHRA, CDR2 YSYEKL. CDR3 coding DNA: TGCGCCAGCAGCCCACTAGACAGGGGAGGGGAGACCCAGTACTTC. Residues: CASSPLDRGGETQYF.

This rearrangement joins TRBV5-1 to TRBJ2-6; 8 bases align to TRBD1. Germline assignment: CDR1 SGHRS and CDR2 YFSETQ. The CDR3 is 17 amino acids. The J segment lost 0 bases and the V segment lost 3 bases, leaving 5 bases of the junction unmatched. The CDR3 nucleotides read TGCGCCAGCAGCTCAACAGGGGGGAGCTCTGGGGCCAACGTCCTGACTTTC. Protein: CASSSTGGSSGANVLTF.

This chain links TRBV27 with TRBJ2-7, with 9 bases lining up with TRBD1. This CDR3 comprises 14 residues. V gave up 5 bases and J gave up 3 bases; unmatched junction bases: 5. CDR1 and CDR2 (germline): MNHEY, SMNVEV (reference sequence). CDR3 bases: TGTGCCAGCAGTCCTCGGACAGGGGTCTACGAGCAGTACTTC. Encoded protein: CASSPRTGVYEQYF.

The chain is built from TRBV21-1 and TRBJ1-6. TRBV21-1 is a listed pseudogene. There are 17 residues in the CDR3. For the CDR3, the DNA is TGTGCCAGCACCACCCCCCTCAGGAGGGAAAAGGATTCACCCCTCCACTTT. It codes for CASTTPLRREKDSPLHF.

The chain recombines TRBV27 with TRBJ1-5, with a tentative D call TRBD1 (6 bases). V was pared by 2 bases and J by 11 bases, with 19 bases between. CDR3 length equals 15 residues. Germline V gene data show CDR1 as MNHEY and CDR2 as SMNVEV (reference sequence). Here the CDR3 reads CASSLTRGPQGSQHF. CDR3 coding DNA: TGTGCCAGCAGTTTAACCAGGGGCCCACAAGGGTCCCAGCATTTT.